The 8 T cell receptor beta chains below were found in one sample sequenced in a study of T cell responses to AZD1222 COVID-19 vaccine. TCRdb's table, derived via immunoSEQ multiplex PCR, lists solely in-frame clones and lacks some. Among more than 95,000 clones listed, roughly 88% were seen once. Source: peripheral blood, taken on day 0 of MenACWY control vaccination. Receptors were obtained from an adult in good health.

This chain uses TRBV2 with TRBJ1-6; 9 bases match TRBD1. CDR1 is SNHLY and CDR2 is FYNNEI in the germline V gene. J lost 7 bases, V lost 6 bases, and 7 bases had no gene match. This CDR3 spans 15 amino acids. The CDR3 region is CASRATGTGNSPLHF. The CDR3 DNA sequence: TGTGCCAGCAGGGCCACCGGGACAGGGAATTCACCCCTCCACTTT. The whole variable domain, filled in from reference TRBV2 and TRBJ1-6, reads EPEVTQTPSHQVTQMGQEVILRCVPISNHLYFYWYRQILGQKVEFLVSFYNNEISEKSEIFDDQFSVERPDGSNFTLKIRSTKLEDSAMYFCASRATGTGNSPLHFGNGTRLTVT.

The chain's CDR3 is CASSETSYEQYF. The DNA of the CDR3 is TGTGCCAGCAGCGAGACCTCCTACGAGCAGTACTTC. The chain employs TRBV6-2 or TRBV6-3 and TRBJ2-7; D not certain. The CDR3 totals 12 residues. V was trimmed by 6 bases and J by 0 bases, leaving 6 bases between them. The germline gives CDR1 MNHEY, CDR2 SVGEGT.

This rearrangement joins TRBV25-1 to TRBJ2-7; TRBD1 aligns across 7 bases. Germline V gene data show CDR1 as MGHDK and CDR2 as SYGVNS. This CDR3 contains 14 residues. Unmatched junction bases numbered 7, after V lost 4 bases and J lost 4 bases. The CDR3 loop reads CASSADRAGYEQYV. The CDR3 DNA reads as TGTGCCAGCAGTGCTGACAGGGCTGGGTACGAGCAGTACGTC.

The gene calls are TRBV11-2 and TRBJ2-3, with 7 bases fitting TRBD2. The V gene's germline CDR1 is SGHAT and CDR2 FQNNGV. The V and J ends lost 5 bases and 1 base, in that order; junction bases with no gene match: 9. This CDR3 is 16 amino acids long. The DNA of the CDR3 is TGTGCCAGCAGCCTACGCGGGGACTACCGCACAGATACGCAGTATTTT. Protein product: CASSLRGDYRTDTQYF.

The CDR3 reads CASSSQQGRSYGYTF. The CDR3 coding sequence is TGTGCCAGCAGCTCGCAACAGGGTAGGAGCTATGGCTACACCTTC. The chain carries TRBV11-2 and TRBJ1-2; possible D gene TRBD1, 6 bases. The germline V gene has CDR1 SGHAT and CDR2 FQNNGV. Trimming cost V 4 bases and J 4 bases, with 16 bases left between them. CDR3 length: 15 residues.

The chain is built from TRBV7-2 and TRBJ2-4; tentative D call: TRBD1 (5 bases). V gave up 1 base and J gave up 6 bases, with 16 bases separating them. CDR3 length equals 16 residues. Looked up from germline, CDR1 is SGHTA and CDR2 is FQGNSA. The CDR3 nucleotides read TGTGCCAGCAGCTTAGTTGGGGCCCAAATGGGAAACATTCAGTACTTC. Protein: CASSLVGAQMGNIQYF.

This chain uses TRBV10-3 with TRBJ1-4; D not certain. The CDR3 extends over 13 amino acids. CDR1 ENHRY and CDR2 SYGVKD come from the germline V gene. Trimming pared 3 bases from V and 8 bases from J, leaving 10 bases between. In nucleotides, the CDR3 is TGTGCCATCAGTGAAGGGAGAGAAGAAAAACTGTTTTTT. Translating it yields CAISEGREEKLFF.

This chain's CDR3 is CASSSGTRGRLTGELFF. For the CDR3, the DNA is TGTGCCAGCAGCTCCGGTACGCGGGGAAGGCTCACCGGGGAGCTGTTTTTT. The chain employs TRBV3-1 (or the pseudogene TRBV3-2) and TRBJ2-2; D may be TRBD2 (6 bases). The CDR3 consists of 17 residues. Germline V gives CDR1 LGHDT, CDR2 YNNKEL (reference sequence). V shed 5 bases and J shed 4 bases, with 20 bases lying between them.